The 14 T cell receptor beta chains below come from one sample, sequenced in a study of low-dose radiotherapy and immunotherapy resistance in tumors. Both TCRalpha and TCRbeta chains were reverse transcribed with V-gene-specific primers. TCRs were amplified for roughly 20 PCR cycles with a constant-region primer and V-primer adapter. TCRdb fed the reads into MiXCR, producing one record per CDR3 protein. The profile shows about 84,000 distinct CDR3 sequences, 15% to 20% of them singletons. As to time point: after trial treatment. As to treatment: LDRT plus nivolumab, ipilimumab, low-dose cyclophosphamide and aspirin (RACIN trial). The sample in question was PBMCs, obtained after low-dose radiotherapy plus immunotherapy. These receptors came from a male donor with prostate cancer.

The sample holds many counts of this clonotype. The chain employs TRBV10-3 and TRBJ2-1; D is ambiguous. Trimming removed 4 bases from V and 5 bases from J, with 6 bases in between. The germline CDR1 and CDR2 sequences are ENHRY and SYGVKD. There are 12 residues in the CDR3. The CDR3 is CAISGANNEQFF. The CDR3 region has the DNA TGTGCCATCAGTGGCGCAAACAATGAGCAGTTCTTC.

Points on this clonotype: A read error is likely here: a far larger clone is one base away. The V and J genes are TRBV6-5 and TRBJ2-1; D may correspond to TRBD1 or TRBD2 (5 bases each). The CDR3 consists of 14 residues. Germline CDR1 MNHEY, CDR2 SVGAGI. Trimming cost V 7 bases and J 10 bases, with 20 bases left between them. CDR3 region: CASTSGRWEPEQFF. The CDR3 coding sequence is TGTGCCAGCACCTCGGGACGTTGGGAGCCCGAGCAGTTCTTC.

This clonotype was counted at least ten times. The chain is built from TRBV7-2 and TRBJ2-5, with D unclear. Germline CDR1 SGHTA, CDR2 FQGNSA. This CDR3 spans 14 amino acids. V lost 5 bases and J lost 3, with 13 bases in between. The CDR3 DNA is TGTGCCAGCAGCCCGGATGAATGGAAAGAGACCCAGTACTTC. It encodes CASSPDEWKETQYF.

The sample holds a few counts of this clonotype. V is TRBV29-1 and J is TRBJ1-4, with D possibly matching TRBD1 (5 bases). Trimming shortened V by 4 bases and J by 8 bases, and 11 bases separated the two germline ends. Germline CDR1 and CDR2: SQVTM and ANQGSEA. CDR3 size: 12 residues. CDR3 in amino acids: CSVVAGQEKLFF. The DNA for the CDR3 is TGCAGCGTTGTGGCAGGGCAGGAAAAACTGTTTTTT.

This clonotype showed up many times. V gene TRBV5-1 combines with J gene TRBJ2-7, with 8 bases lining up with TRBD1. The germline CDR1 and CDR2 sequences are SGHRS and YFSETQ. The CDR3 spans 14 residues. J lost 7 bases, V lost 2 bases, and 8 bases had no gene match. The CDR3 spells CASSFDRGKGEQYF. The CDR3 DNA reads as TGCGCCAGCAGCTTTGACAGGGGCAAGGGGGAGCAGTACTTC.

This clonotype has at least ten counts. This rearrangement joins TRBV30 to TRBJ2-7; weak D call: TRBD2 (5 bases). Trimming left V 8 bases short and J 5 bases short, with 22 bases between. Germline V CDR1 and CDR2: GTSNPN, SVGIG (reference sequence). The CDR3 is made up of 14 amino acids. CDR3 nucleotides: TGTGCCGCACTCCCGCGAGGGCTAGGGAACGAGCAGTACTTC. It yields the protein CAALPRGLGNEQYF.

This clonotype was counted ten times or more. This chain connects TRBV6-2 or TRBV6-3 to TRBJ2-1, with 9 bases matching TRBD2. Trimming removed 6 bases from V and 4 bases from J; junction bases left unmatched: 10. The CDR3 is 16 residues long. Germline lookup yields CDR1 MNHEY and CDR2 SVGEGT. The CDR3 DNA follows: TGTGCCAGCAGCTCTGCCAGCGGGAGGCCTTACAATGAGCAGTTCTTC. Amino acids: CASSSASGRPYNEQFF.

This CDR3 reads CASSPDTSRETQYF. The CDR3 coding sequence is TGTGCCAGTAGTCCAGACACCTCCCGGGAGACCCAGTACTTC. This rearrangement joins TRBV19 to TRBJ2-5; D is unclear. Deletions cut 5 bases from V and 5 bases from J, with 15 bases between. Looked up from germline, CDR1 is LNHDA and CDR2 is SQIVND (reference sequence). The CDR3 runs 14 residues. The variable domain in full, with the rest retrieved from reference TRBV19 and TRBJ2-5, is DGGITQSPKYLFRKEGQNVTLSCEQNLNHDAMYWYRQDPGQGLRLIYYSQIVNDFQKGDIAEGYSVSREKKESFPLTVTSAQKNPTAFYLCASSPDTSRETQYFGPGTRLLVL.

There are many counts of this clonotype. At one end, the junction sequence differs from germline, possibly due to a read error. V gene TRBV20-1 combines with J gene TRBJ2-1, with 8 nucleotides matching TRBD2. The CDR3 sequence is 14 residues long. Germline-derived CDR1 and CDR2 are DFQATT and SNEGSKA (reference sequence). The CDR3 here is CSARSLAGSERGIF. The CDR3 nucleotides are TGCAGTGCTAGATCTTTAGCGGGGTCGGAGCGGGGGATCTTC.

This clonotype was observed many times. The genes are TRBV18 and TRBJ1-6, with D possibly matching TRBD1 (6 bases). Germline lookup yields CDR1 KGHSH and CDR2 LQKENI. Trimming took off 5 bases at V and 6 bases at J, with 17 bases between the two ends. This CDR3 has 16 residues. The CDR3 DNA is TGTGCCAGCTCAACTACAGGGCGAAGATCTAATTCACCCCTCCACTTT. As protein: CASSTTGRRSNSPLHF.

This clonotype was found many times. V and J are TRBV29-1 and TRBJ2-3; 7 bases match TRBD1. Germline trimming cut 1 base from V and 6 bases from J; bases unmatched to any gene: 7. The CDR3 covers 14 residues. CDR1 is SQVTM and CDR2 is ANQGSEA in the germline V gene. DNA of the CDR3: TGCAGCGTTGAAGTGCACAGGGGTCGGGATACGCAGTATTTT. This gives the protein CSVEVHRGRDTQYF.

The chain combines TRBV20-1 with TRBJ2-4; TRBD1 aligns across 9 bases. Germline trimming cut 0 bases from V and 7 bases from J; bases unmatched to any gene: 1. CDR1 is DFQATT, CDR2 SNEGSKA, per germline (reference sequence). This CDR3 is 13 amino acids long. CDR3 sequence: CSARDTGGNIQYF. CDR3 DNA: TGCAGTGCTAGAGATACAGGGGGCAACATTCAGTACTTC.

In its sample, this clonotype was seen many times. V and J are TRBV5-1 and TRBJ2-3, with 7 positions matching TRBD2. V lost 0 bases and J lost 4; bases outside the gene matches: 5. CDR3 length equals 15 residues. Germline CDR1 reads SGHRS; CDR2 reads YFSETQ. The chain's CDR3 is CASSLASGNADTQYF. The CDR3 DNA follows: TGCGCCAGCAGCTTGGCAAGCGGGAACGCAGATACGCAGTATTTT.

Note on this clonotype: Only one base separates this from a far larger clonotype, so it likely reflects a read error. The V and J genes are TRBV20-1 and TRBJ2-7; D not certain. The CDR3 totals 13 residues. Trimming took off 3 bases at V and 7 bases at J, with 16 bases between the two ends. CDR1 and CDR2 from the germline V gene are DFQATT and SNEGSKA (reference sequence). The CDR3 bases are TGCAGTGCTAGGTCGGTTGGTGGCAATGAGCAGTACTTC. Translation gives CSARSVGGNEQYF.